The clone carrying this T cell receptor (beta chain) was recorded many times. Its antigen is still unknown. This record belongs to a study of T cells in Graves' hyperthyroidism and ophthalmopathy. Findings and limits, study-wide: Blood samples included most of the expanded thyroid clonotypes exceeding 0.001. Through a model of 13 V-J features, ophthalmopathy was separated from stable hyperthyroidism.

Deletions cut 4 bases from V and 8 bases from J, with 21 bases between. Germline values: CDR1 SGDLS, CDR2 YYNGEE. The CDR3 sequence is 16 residues long. Amplification targeted TCR beta CDR3 regions from RNA transcripts. The primer set for the first-round RT-PCR of the TCR CDR3 was HTBI. TCRdb passed the multiplex PCR reads through MiXCR, listing each CDR3 protein once. This repertoire shows roughly 98,000 distinct CDR3 sequences, approximately 39% found once; its top ten account for more than 8.5%. Across 18 months, stable Graves' hyperthyroidism was marked by no progression to ophthalmopathy. Sample: peripheral blood or thyroid tissue (not recorded which). The sequence was obtained from a woman aged 25 to 39 with Graves' hyperthyroidism. The V gene is TRBV9, the J gene TRBJ1-4, with no clear D. The CDR3 DNA is TGTGCCAGCAGCCCAAGAGGGAACGAACCCGGGGAAAAACTGTTTTTT. Its protein product is CASSPRGNEPGEKLFF.